This T cell receptor beta chain appears in the sequencing data of a study of neurological immune-mediated disorders. Time point reported: longitudinal time-point 2. PBMCs stored at -80 C, 2 million in total, were the source of the unsorted libraries. The CDR3 has 15 amino acids. With 4 bases clipped from V and 6 bases from J, the junction kept 9 bases outside the gene matches. Each CDR3 protein gets one entry after TCRdb re-called the 5' RACE reads with MiXCR. This sample carries fewer than 70,000 distinct CDR3 sequences, roughly 10% of them seen once, and the ten largest clones take about an eighth. This clonotype was seen many times.

This receptor was taken from a man aged 30 to 39 in good health. The gene calls are TRBV12-3 or TRBV12-4 and TRBJ2-1; 7 bases align to TRBD2. Sequenced sample: PBMCs. For the CDR3, the DNA is TGTGCCAGCAGTTCTTTCGGGAGGAATTCCAATGAGCAGTTCTTC. Its protein is CASSSFGRNSNEQFF.